The 7 T cell receptor beta chains below all came from one sample that was sequenced in a study of T-cell memory formation after mild COVID-19. One entry per CDR3 protein results from TCRdb running MiXCR on the 5' RACE reads. The table shows some 310,000 distinct CDR3 sequences, with approximately 22% occurring only once. The material sequenced was PBMCs or a T cell subset sorted from them (not recorded which). Every receptor here comes from a man between 18 and 29 years old who had mild COVID-19 (a few samples of this study predate the infection). Cell type and time point are not known.

This clonotype occurred a few times. This chain links TRBV4-1 with TRBJ2-3, with a tentative D call TRBD2 (5 bases). The CDR3 is 13 residues long. Germline loops: CDR1 MGHRA, CDR2 YSYEKL. Trimming stripped 2 bases from V and 4 bases from J, with 7 bases between. DNA of the CDR3: TGCGCCAGCAGCCAAAGGACTGCAGATACGCAGTATTTT. It encodes CASSQRTADTQYF.

This clonotype was seen a handful of times. The chain combines TRBV29-1 with TRBJ2-7; 9 bases agree with TRBD1. The CDR3 is 14 amino acids. Germline V gives CDR1 SQVTM, CDR2 ANQGSEA. The V segment lost 6 bases and the J segment 2 bases; nucleotides outside the gene matches: 8. CDR3 nucleotide sequence: TGCAGCGTCGGTTTTGGACAGGGGACCTACGAGCAGTACTTC. Protein product: CSVGFGQGTYEQYF.

V gene TRBV7-3 combines with J gene TRBJ2-1; 10 positions match TRBD2. The CDR3 extends over 13 amino acids. The germline V gene has CDR1 SGHTA and CDR2 FQGTGA. After removal of 5 bases from V and 9 bases from J, the junction contained 4 bases not matched to a gene. CDR3 sequence reads: CASSLLAGVEQFF. The CDR3 DNA reads as TGTGCCAGCAGCCTCCTAGCGGGGGTTGAGCAGTTCTTC.

The sample holds many counts of this clonotype. The chain carries TRBV7-8 and TRBJ2-1; D is uncertain. V dropped 7 bases and J dropped 0 bases, with 10 bases sitting between them. This CDR3 region has 14 residues. Germline assignment: CDR1 SGHVS and CDR2 FQNEAQ. The CDR3 sequence: CASNPSSSYNEQFF. The CDR3 DNA sequence: TGTGCCAGCAACCCTTCGAGCTCCTACAATGAGCAGTTCTTC.

The rearrangement joins TRBV7-9 to TRBJ1-1; D gene unclear. V dropped 1 base and J dropped 6 bases, with 3 bases sitting between them. CDR1 and CDR2 (germline): SEHNR, FQNEAQ (reference sequence). The CDR3 spans 11 residues. The CDR3 region has the DNA TGTGCCAGCAGCTTAGTTCCTGAAGCTTTCTTT. The encoded protein is CASSLVPEAFF. Drawing the rest from reference TRBV7-9 and TRBJ1-1, the complete variable domain is DTGVSQNPRHKITKRGQNVTFRCDPISEHNRLYWYRQTLGQGPEFLTYFQNEAQLEKSRLLSDRFSAERPKGSFSTLEIQRTEQGDSAMYLCASSLVPEAFFGQGTRLTVV.

This clonotype was seen a handful of times. The CDR3 reads CASREGPTSSYEQYF. CDR3 sequence (DNA): TGTGCCAGCAGGGAGGGACCGACTAGCTCCTACGAGCAGTACTTC. The rearrangement uses TRBV6-1 and TRBJ2-7, with D perhaps TRBD2 (6 bases). The CDR3 spans 15 residues. Germline CDR1 reads MNHNS; CDR2 reads SASEGT. The V gene lost 6 bases and the J gene lost 0 bases, with 15 bases spanning the gap.

Only a few counts were recorded for this clonotype. The V gene is TRBV12-3 or TRBV12-4, the J gene TRBJ1-5; 8 nucleotides align to TRBD1. The CDR3 totals 15 residues. The V segment lost 6 bases and the J segment 0 bases; nucleotides outside the gene matches: 4. Here the CDR3 DNA reads TGTGCCAGCAGAGCGACAGGGGCTAGCAATCAGCCCCAGCATTTT. This translates into CASRATGASNQPQHF.